This T cell receptor (beta chain) was recovered during a study of metastatic and nonmetastatic thyroid tumors. About the study: Repertoire comparisons spanned blood and tumor or nodule tissue from malignant and benign thyroid patients. Whole-study results and caveats: It was reported that TCR beta diversity was significantly higher in malignant thyroid tumors than benign nodules, in blood and tumor.

None of the patients had undergone any treatment ahead of thyroid surgery. This clone occurred a few times. As yet, its antigen is unknown. Compared with germline, one end of the junction differs, possibly owing to a read error. Under the authors' procedure: A classifier for distant metastasis in papillary thyroid cancer was constructed using CDR3 differences observed across clinicopathological groups. Through MiXCR, TCRdb re-clonotyped the PCR reads. TCRdb assigned the V and J calls; the authors' analysis was not used. The sample contains some 22,000 clones, about 24% of which appear only once. The receptor was isolated from a male donor with papillary thyroid cancer or a benign thyroid nodule (not recorded which). Some clones in this sample may be carry-over from other donors' samples. Sample: tumor tissue.

The DNA for the CDR3 is TGCAGTGCTAGAGATGGTATCGTGGGGACAGTAGGTGGTTCACCCCTCCACTTC. This translates into CSARDGIVGTVGGSPLHF. The chain links TRBV20-1 to TRBJ1-6, with 7 nucleotides matching TRBD1. The germline gives CDR1 DFQATT, CDR2 SNEGSKA (reference sequence). This CDR3 spans 18 amino acids.